The 24 T cell receptor beta chains reported below all come from one sample, sequenced in a study of blood T cell repertoires in COVID-19. The repertoire was sequenced with immunoSEQ multiplex PCR; TCRdb's copy has only in-frame clones and lacks some. The data show about 170,000 clones, around four fifths seen once. Input material: peripheral blood. Source of these receptors: a woman aged 80 or over with acute or convalescent COVID-19.

V and J are TRBV19 and TRBJ2-3; 11 nucleotides align to TRBD2. Germline V gives CDR1 LNHDA, CDR2 SQIVND (reference sequence). V gave up 5 bases and J gave up 6 bases; unmatched junction bases: 10. The CDR3 totals 16 residues. CDR3: CASSPISGGGSDTQYF. The CDR3 DNA reads TGTGCCAGTAGTCCCATTAGCGGGGGGGGCTCGGATACGCAGTATTTT.

This clone was seen only a few times. The rearrangement joins TRBV18 to TRBJ2-7, with D possibly being TRBD1 (7 bases). Germline assignment: CDR1 KGHSH and CDR2 LQKENI. The V end was cut by 6 bases, the J end by 0 bases, with 18 bases between. CDR3 length: 16 residues. The CDR3 loop is CASSSRGRDSSYEQYF. The CDR3 DNA reads as TGTGCCAGCTCTTCCAGAGGGCGGGACAGCTCCTACGAGCAGTACTTC.

The V and J genes are TRBV4-1 and TRBJ2-3; unclear D gene. CDR1 and CDR2 from the germline V gene are MGHRA and YSYEKL. CDR3 length: 14 residues. V gave up 1 base and J gave up 0 bases, with 5 bases separating them. CDR3 region: CASSQGLSTDTQYF. The CDR3 DNA sequence: TGCGCCAGCAGCCAAGGTCTGAGCACAGATACGCAGTATTTT.

The chain is built from TRBV5-6 and TRBJ2-1; D is undetermined. The CDR3 totals 16 residues. Germline V lookup: CDR1 SGHDT, CDR2 YYEEEE. The V gene lost 3 bases and the J gene lost 0 bases, with 13 bases spanning the gap. CDR3 region: CASSSYWSNSYNEQFF. CDR3 bases: TGTGCCAGCAGCTCGTACTGGTCAAACTCCTACAATGAGCAGTTCTTC.

V usage is TRBV2 and J usage is TRBJ1-1; D remains unclear. The germline V gene has CDR1 SNHLY and CDR2 FYNNEI. V shed 6 bases and J shed 1 base, with 12 bases lying between them. This CDR3 has 14 residues. CDR3 region: CASRLPAANTEAFF. Here the CDR3 DNA reads TGTGCCAGCAGACTCCCTGCGGCGAACACTGAAGCTTTCTTT.

The chain employs TRBV24-1 and TRBJ2-1; tentative D call: TRBD2 (6 bases). The length of the CDR3 is 16 residues. V was pared by 7 bases and J by 7 bases, with 22 bases between. The germline CDR1 and CDR2 sequences are KGHDR and SFDVKD. CDR3 in DNA: TGTGCCACCAGCGGCGGGACCTACGGGGCTCTTAATGAGCAGTTCTTC. This sequence encodes CATSGGTYGALNEQFF.

V is TRBV5-1 and J is TRBJ2-2; 7 bases align to TRBD2. Germline CDR1 is SGHRS and CDR2 is YFSETQ. This CDR3 is built from 15 residues. J was trimmed by 6 bases and V by 1 base; bases with no gene match: 6. CDR3 in DNA: TGCGCCAGCAGCTTGACAGCGGGAACAGCCGGGGAGCTGTTTTTT. This encodes CASSLTAGTAGELFF.

V and J are TRBV19 and TRBJ1-2, with 7 positions matching TRBD1. V was pared by 4 bases and J by 4 bases, with 15 bases of the junction left unmatched. CDR1 and CDR2 from the germline V gene are LNHDA and SQIVND (reference sequence). The CDR3 sequence is 17 residues long. DNA of the CDR3: TGTGCCAGTAGTACCACTGATCGGGACAGCCTAATCTATGGCTACACCTTC. The encoded protein is CASSTTDRDSLIYGYTF.

This clone has just a few counts. This chain joins TRBV5-4 and TRBJ2-2; TRBD2 agrees at 10 bases. This CDR3 is 15 amino acids long. After removal of 3 bases from V and 6 bases from J, the junction contained 5 bases not matched to a gene. Per the germline V gene, CDR1 is SGHNT and CDR2 is YYREEE (reference sequence). CDR3 sequence reads: CASSSAGGPPGELFF. The CDR3 DNA is TGTGCCAGCAGCTCAGCGGGAGGGCCACCCGGGGAGCTGTTTTTT.

The V call is TRBV19, the J call TRBJ2-5, with 10 bases matching TRBD1. The germline V gene has CDR1 LNHDA and CDR2 SQIVND (reference sequence). With 3 bases clipped from V and 4 bases from J, the junction kept 2 bases outside the gene matches. This CDR3 region has 14 residues. The CDR3 sequence: CASSMGQGIETQYF. The DNA of the CDR3 is TGTGCCAGTAGTATGGGACAGGGGATAGAGACCCAGTACTTC.

The rearrangement links TRBV3-1 (or the pseudogene TRBV3-2) to TRBJ1-1; maybe TRBD1 (5 bases). V lost 4 bases and J 3 bases, leaving 15 bases between the germline ends. Germline loops: CDR1 LGHDT, CDR2 YNNKEL (reference sequence). CDR3 length: 15 residues. The DNA of the CDR3 is TGTGCCAGCAGCCCCGGGTTAGGAGGGGACACTGAAGCTTTCTTT. This translates into CASSPGLGGDTEAFF.

The chain is built from TRBV7-2 and TRBJ1-4; 9 bases line up with TRBD1. V dropped 4 bases and J dropped 8; count of bases not matched to a gene: 11. The CDR3 contains 16 residues. Germline CDR1 is SGHTA and CDR2 is FQGNSA. CDR3 sequence (DNA): TGTGCCAGCAGCTCCCTCCGACAGGGGGAGGCGGAAAAACTGTTTTTT. As protein: CASSSLRQGEAEKLFF.

With regard to this clone: Other DNA sequences from this sample encode an identical CDR3 as well. The rearrangement joins TRBV13 to TRBJ2-7; 8 nucleotides agree with TRBD1. Losses at the gene ends were 1 base for V and 6 bases for J; bases not matched to a gene: 8. CDR1 PRHDT and CDR2 FYEKMQ come from the germline V gene (reference sequence). The CDR3 length is 15 residues. CDR3 residues: CASSLEGRGQREQYF. The CDR3 DNA sequence: TGTGCCAGCAGCTTAGAGGGCAGGGGGCAGCGCGAGCAGTACTTC. The full variable domain, in which reference TRBV13 and TRBJ2-7 provide the parts outside the CDR3, is AAGVIQSPRHLIKEKRETATLKCYPIPRHDTVYWYQQGPGQDPQFLISFYEKMQSDKGSIPDRFSAQQFSDYHSELNMSSLELGDSALYFCASSLEGRGQREQYFGPGTRLTVT.

V usage is TRBV3-1 (or the pseudogene TRBV3-2) and J usage is TRBJ2-1; no reliable D call. Trimming shortened V by 0 bases and J by 10 bases, and 10 bases separated the two germline ends. This CDR3 has 13 residues. From germline, CDR1 is LGHDT and CDR2 YNNKEL (reference sequence). CDR3 sequence reads: CASSQDEIQEQFF. CDR3 sequence (DNA): TGTGCCAGCAGCCAAGATGAGATCCAAGAGCAGTTCTTC.

The chain has TRBV9 and TRBJ2-1, with D perhaps TRBD1 (6 bases). The germline V gene has CDR1 SGDLS and CDR2 YYNGEE. V lost 3 bases to trimming and J lost 0 bases, with 13 bases between them. This CDR3 has 16 amino acids. The CDR3 here is CASSELQGLSYNEQFF. The CDR3 bases are TGTGCCAGCAGCGAGCTACAGGGTCTCTCCTACAATGAGCAGTTCTTC.

This rearrangement joins TRBV5-1 to TRBJ1-1; D not resolved. This CDR3 has 15 residues. The germline V gene has CDR1 SGHRS and CDR2 YFSETQ. Between the trimmed V and J ends, which lost 3 bases and 0 bases, there was a span of 12 bases. CDR3 nucleotides: TGCGCCAGCAGCTCGCGGAGCTACATGAACACTGAAGCTTTCTTT. Translation gives CASSSRSYMNTEAFF.

As concerns this clone: Other DNA sequences from this sample encode an identical CDR3 as well. The CDR3 reads CASSYSRTRATDTQYF. The DNA for the CDR3 is TGTGCCAGCAGTTACTCGAGAACTAGGGCCACAGATACGCAGTATTTT. The chain combines TRBV6-5 with TRBJ2-3; maybe TRBD2 (5 bases). Germline V gene sequence: CDR1 MNHEY, CDR2 SVGAGI. The ends were cut back, 0 bases at V and 2 bases at J, with 12 bases in the middle. The CDR3 spans 16 residues.

This chain connects TRBV9 to TRBJ2-7; 9 positions agree with TRBD1. CDR3 size: 14 residues. V trimming: 4 bases; J trimming: 4 bases; junction bases outside the gene matches: 6. The germline V gene encodes CDR1 SGDLS and CDR2 YYNGEE. CDR3 sequence (DNA): TGTGCCAGCAGCCGAAGGACAGGGGATTACGAGCAGTACTTC. Its protein product is CASSRRTGDYEQYF.

V gene TRBV11-2 combines with J gene TRBJ2-7, with TRBD2 identical over 9 bases. The CDR3 is 16 residues long. Germline values: CDR1 SGHAT, CDR2 FQNNGV. J lost 6 bases, V lost 0 bases, and 9 bases had no gene match. CDR3 DNA sequence: TGTGCCAGCAGCTTAGATGATATTAGCGGGAGAGGCGAGCAGTACTTC. It encodes CASSLDDISGRGEQYF. Filled out from reference TRBV11-2 and TRBJ2-7, the complete variable domain reads EAGVAQSPRYKIIEKRQSVAFWCNPISGHATLYWYQQILGQGPKLLIQFQNNGVVDDSQLPKDRFSAERLKGVDSTLKIQPAKLEDSAVYLCASSLDDISGRGEQYFGPGTRLTVT.

V gene TRBV6-5 combines with J gene TRBJ2-5; D perhaps matches TRBD2 (5 bases). Trimming cost V 0 bases and J 4 bases, with 9 bases left between them. This CDR3 is 14 amino acids long. Germline loops: CDR1 MNHEY, CDR2 SVGAGI. This chain's CDR3 is CASSYSEGAETQYF. In nucleotides, the CDR3 is TGTGCCAGCAGTTACTCTGAGGGAGCAGAGACCCAGTACTTC.

J is TRBJ2-2 and V is TRBV2; D is uncertain. CDR1 is SNHLY, CDR2 FYNNEI, per germline. CDR3 length: 14 residues. With 7 bases removed from V and 0 bases from J, the gap between germline ends came to 9 bases. As DNA, the CDR3 is TGTGCCAGCATCGCGTTGTCGAACACCGGGGAGCTGTTTTTT. This gives the protein CASIALSNTGELFF.

The chain employs TRBV5-5 and TRBJ2-7, with D possibly being TRBD1 (6 bases). The CDR3 contains 15 residues. CDR1 and CDR2 (germline): SGHKS, YYEKEE (reference sequence). V dropped 2 bases and J dropped 3 bases, with 15 bases sitting between them. CDR3 residues: CASSLAGEVLYEQYF. The CDR3 DNA sequence: TGTGCCAGCAGCTTAGCAGGGGAAGTACTCTACGAGCAGTACTTC. Full variable domain (rest looked up from reference TRBV5-5 and TRBJ2-7): DAGVTQSPTHLIKTRGQQVTLRCSPISGHKSVSWYQQVLGQGPQFIFQYYEKEERGRGNFPDRFSARQFPNYSSELNVNALLLGDSALYLCASSLAGEVLYEQYFGPGTRLTVT.

The CDR3 DNA is TGTGCCAGCAGCCCCGCGGGTGTCTACAATGAGCAGTTCTTC. Translation gives CASSPAGVYNEQFF. The chain links TRBV5-4 to TRBJ2-1, with D maybe TRBD2 (5 bases). CDR3 length: 14 residues. Per germline, CDR1 SGHNT and CDR2 YYREEE (reference sequence). V was cut by 4 bases and J by 3 bases, with 11 bases left in between.

The CDR3 sequence: CASSLELAGGNEQFF. CDR3 in DNA: TGCGCCAGCAGCTTGGAACTAGCGGGAGGTAATGAGCAGTTCTTC. The gene calls are TRBV5-1 and TRBJ2-1, with 12 positions matching TRBD2. J lost 7 bases, V lost 0 bases, and 2 bases had no gene match. The CDR3 is made up of 15 amino acids. Germline lookup yields CDR1 SGHRS and CDR2 YFSETQ.